This T cell receptor beta chain originates from a study of blood T cell repertoires in COVID-19 (dated by TCRdb to between 2020 and 2021). For the study in its entirety: Collaborator samples came from the United States, Italy and Spain and covered acute and convalescent phases of COVID-19. The prospective study material was composed of cDNA or gDNA derived from T cells, B-cell-depleted T cells, or PBMCs. Sample metadata almost always included a de-identified subject ID, COVID-19 status, age in years and sex. The repertoires were made available in a free public database intended to serve as a resource for research on the immune response to SARS-CoV-2. The samples were drawn from two sources: the first 160 participants of the ongoing ImmuneRACE study, and 950 to 1,500 subjects contributed by 6 global collaborators. The dataset comprised deeply sampled blood TCRbeta repertoires from subjects exposed to, actively infected with, or recovered from COVID-19. Where available, HLA class I and class II types were obtained from metadata supplied by the sample provider rather than from assay-based typing.

This clone was counted a single time. The antigen it recognizes is unknown. No much larger clone exists at a distance of one base, and base qualities are not known. TCRbeta CDR3 regions were amplified from genomic DNA using the immunoSEQ Assay, a bias-controlled multiplex PCR. The study's processing was this. Within the assay, amplification of reference gene primers was used to estimate how many nucleated cells each sample contained. To quantify the absolute abundance of each unique TCRbeta CDR3 rearrangement, sequence reads were collapsed and filtered. For each sample, productive Simpson clonality was calculated as the square root of Simpson's diversity index over productive rearrangements. In its TCRdb copy, this immuneACCESS table keeps in-frame sequences only and misses some clones. Where compared with another copy, unresolved V genes explain less than half of these, and the others have no known cause. V and J calls and clone size are as listed in that table; D and trimming were resolved from the DNA. The table for this sample lists under 300,000 clones; roughly 90% of them were counted only once. Of the sample, around 3% is held by the ten largest clones.

Clipping removes 4 bases from V and 4 bases from J, with 5 as the unmatched junction base count. CDR1 and CDR2 are drawn from the germline V gene: LGHNA, YSLEER. The CDR3, from cysteine to phenylalanine, totals 15 residues. The entry retains the CDR3 DNA only, 45 bases that are in frame from base 1. Participants in the prospective study were enrolled through a virtual design, were aged about 18 to 90 years, and lived in 20 to 30 United States geographic areas. To assign participants to cohorts, the prospective study relied on clinical history that participants themselves reported in a screening survey and a study questionnaire. Recovered participants in ImmuneRACE Cohort 3 were defined by two consecutive negative NP/OP PCR tests, clearance by a healthcare professional, or resolution of symptoms. In the prospective study, whole blood, serum and a nasopharyngeal or oropharyngeal swab were collected from each participant by mobile phlebotomists. Over a roughly 2-month period, participants in the prospective study had the option of providing additional blood draws and questionnaires. Before DNA extraction, prospective study blood samples were shipped either frozen or at room temperature.

Points the paper makes about the study in general: The quantity of clinical and demographic metadata differed by source and by participant and was supplied without curation.

Sequenced sample: PBMCs or T cells enriched from blood (not recorded which). The receptor was isolated from a woman aged 45-65 years who had recovered from COVID-19. Recombination connected TRBV4-3 to TRBJ2-5; 11 bases in between match TRBD1. CDR3 protein: CASSLGQGAGETQYF. The nucleotide sequence is given as TGCGCCAGCAGCCTCGGACAGGGGGCAGGAGAGACCCAGTACTTC.